This T cell receptor (beta chain) is from a study of response to subunit inactivated influenza vaccine. TCRdb re-called the RT-PCR reads through MiXCR, storing one row per CDR3 protein. The table lists 700,000 to 900,000 distinct CDR3 sequences, 21% of them singletons, with roughly 10% in the top ten. This clonotype was observed a few times. This TCR derives from a man aged 50 or older who received an inactivated influenza vaccine. The source was PBMCs from blood, collected about 5 days after vaccination.

CDR3 protein: CSVEGGSVEGYTF. The CDR3 bases are TGCAGCGTTGAGGGGGGGTCAGTGGAGGGCTACACCTTC. The chain employs TRBV29-1 and TRBJ1-2; the D gene is possibly TRBD1 (5 bases). Germline CDR1 and CDR2: SQVTM and ANQGSEA. This CDR3 comprises 13 residues. The V gene lost 3 bases and the J gene lost 8 bases, with 16 bases spanning the gap.